The 30 T cell receptor beta chains reported below all come from one sample, sequenced in a study of blood T cells in healthy people across ages. Next came a second PCR, run for about 7 to 12 cycles, which used a sample-barcoded 5' primer along with a J-beta primer mix. TCRdb fed the 5' RACE reads into MiXCR, producing one record per CDR3 protein. The sample includes approximately 760,000 distinct CDR3 sequences, 25% of them seen just once. The sample was also linked to a second study, of T cells of mothers and their children.

The sample was blood. The source is a boy aged 5-17 years in good health.

The chain is built from TRBV20-1 and TRBJ2-5; TRBD1 matches 8 bases. The CDR3 consists of 13 residues. The ends lost 6 bases at V and 1 base at J; junction bases unmatched: 4. Germline loops: CDR1 DFQATT, CDR2 SNEGSKA (reference sequence). The CDR3 DNA reads TGCAGTGCCACCACAGGGGGCCAAGAGACCCAGTACTTC. Translation: CSATTGGQETQYF.

The V call is TRBV15, the J call TRBJ2-1; 7 nucleotides align to TRBD2. V lost 6 bases and J lost 8; bases outside the gene matches: 10. Germline CDR1 and CDR2: LNHNV and YYDKDF (reference sequence). This CDR3 region has 14 residues. Written as DNA, the CDR3 is TGTGCCACCAGAACCGGTCTAGCGGCTGATGAGCAGTTCTTC. Amino acid sequence: CATRTGLAADEQFF.

V is TRBV12-3 or TRBV12-4 and J is TRBJ1-1; D is unclear. Trimming pared 3 bases from V and 9 bases from J, leaving 8 bases between. This CDR3 has 11 residues. CDR3 loop: CASSLGIQAFF. DNA of the CDR3: TGTGCCAGCAGTTTGGGCATTCAAGCTTTCTTT.

This clonotype has only a few counts. The chain employs TRBV5-1 and TRBJ2-7, with D possibly matching TRBD1 (8 bases). CDR1 and CDR2 (germline): SGHRS, YFSETQ. The CDR3 is 15 amino acids. The ends were cut back, 0 bases at V and 3 bases at J, with 13 bases in the middle. The DNA of the CDR3 is TGCGCCAGCAGCTTGGAAACAGGGGGGGACTACGAGCAGTACTTC. This gives the protein CASSLETGGDYEQYF. Filled out from reference TRBV5-1 and TRBJ2-7, the complete variable domain reads KAGVTQTPRYLIKTRGQQVTLSCSPISGHRSVSWYQQTPGQGLQFLFEYFSETQRNKGNFPGRFSGRQFSNSRSEMNVSTLELGDSALYLCASSLETGGDYEQYFGPGTRLTVT.

The chain has TRBV5-4 and TRBJ2-1; D not resolved. CDR1 and CDR2 from the germline V gene are SGHNT and YYREEE (reference sequence). V lost 0 bases, J lost 0 bases, and 10 bases lay in between. This CDR3 comprises 16 residues. The chain's CDR3 is CASSLVRTASYNEQFF. In DNA form, the CDR3 reads TGTGCCAGCAGCTTGGTGAGGACGGCCTCCTACAATGAGCAGTTCTTC. Looking up the rest from reference TRBV5-4 and TRBJ2-1 gives the full variable domain: ETGVTQSPTHLIKTRGQQVTLRCSSQSGHNTVSWYQQALGQGPQFIFQYYREEENGRGNFPPRFSGLQFPNYSSELNVNALELDDSALYLCASSLVRTASYNEQFFGPGTRLTVL.

This clonotype was seen only a few times. The rearrangement uses TRBV4-1 and TRBJ2-1, with a possible D match to TRBD1 (6 bases). The length of the CDR3 is 15 residues. The germline V gene encodes CDR1 MGHRA and CDR2 YSYEKL. V was shortened by 5 bases and J by 3 bases, with 14 bases between the two germline ends. The CDR3 DNA sequence: TGCGCCAGCAGCGAGGACAGCAGACTCTACAATGAGCAGTTCTTC. It codes for CASSEDSRLYNEQFF.

This chain links TRBV6-1 with TRBJ1-4; 7 positions agree with TRBD1. The CDR3 totals 15 residues. Trimming removed 6 bases from V and 0 bases from J; junction bases left unmatched: 4. CDR1 is MNHNS and CDR2 is SASEGT in the germline V gene. CDR3 in amino acids: CASRGTESTNEKLFF. CDR3 sequence (DNA): TGTGCCAGCAGGGGGACAGAGTCAACTAATGAAAAACTGTTTTTT.

The CDR3 region has the DNA TGTGCCAGCAGCTTCACCGGGACAGTGGGAGATACGCAGTATTTT. It codes for CASSFTGTVGDTQYF. The V gene is TRBV9, the J gene TRBJ2-3, with TRBD1 matching 7 bases. V was clipped by 4 bases and J by 5 bases; unmatched bases: 10. Looked up from germline, CDR1 is SGDLS and CDR2 is YYNGEE. CDR3 length: 15 residues.

The V call is TRBV12-3 or TRBV12-4, the J call TRBJ1-2, with 8 bases fitting TRBD1. J gave up 7 bases and V 3 bases, and 4 bases lay outside the gene matches. The CDR3 is 13 residues long. DNA of the CDR3: TGTGCCAGCAGTTTGGACAGGGCTTTTGGCTACACCTTC. Its protein product is CASSLDRAFGYTF.

This clonotype has just one count. This rearrangement joins TRBV5-1 to TRBJ2-7; unclear D gene. V shed 4 bases and J shed 3 bases, with 14 bases lying between them. The CDR3 length is 14 residues. Germline CDR1 is SGHRS and CDR2 is YFSETQ. The CDR3 region is CASSQSRSNYEQYF. As DNA, the CDR3 is TGCGCCAGCAGCCAATCGAGGTCTAACTACGAGCAGTACTTC.

Only a few counts were recorded for this clonotype. The rearrangement uses TRBV6-5 and TRBJ2-5; D remains ambiguous. The germline V gene encodes CDR1 MNHEY and CDR2 SVGAGI. V was trimmed by 6 bases and J by 7 bases, leaving 18 bases between them. The CDR3 loop spans 14 amino acids. The CDR3 nucleotides are TGTGCCAGCAGCCCAGGAGCAGCCTGGGGGACCCAGTACTTC. This codes for CASSPGAAWGTQYF.

This clonotype has just a few counts. This chain joins TRBV7-8 and TRBJ2-2; TRBD2 is a possible D gene (6 bases). V lost 4 bases to trimming and J lost 5 bases, with 11 bases between them. The CDR3 sequence is 14 residues long. Looked up from germline, CDR1 is SGHVS and CDR2 is FQNEAQ. The CDR3 is CASSWGGETGELFF. The CDR3 DNA follows: TGTGCCAGCAGCTGGGGCGGGGAAACCGGGGAGCTGTTTTTT.

This clonotype appeared a few times. V gene TRBV5-1 combines with J gene TRBJ2-3; no clear D gene. V was clipped by 4 bases and J by 2 bases, with 14 bases between them. This CDR3 comprises 15 residues. Germline lookup yields CDR1 SGHRS and CDR2 YFSETQ. The CDR3 spells CASSPTVAPTDTQYF. DNA of the CDR3: TGCGCCAGCAGCCCGACTGTAGCCCCCACAGATACGCAGTATTTT.

The chain is built from TRBV24-1 and TRBJ2-1; possible D gene TRBD2, 6 bases. Per germline, CDR1 KGHDR and CDR2 SFDVKD. The CDR3 runs 16 residues. The V gene lost 3 bases and the J gene lost 1 base, with 12 bases spanning the gap. The CDR3 nucleotides are TGTGCCACCAGTGATGAAGAGGGAGGATCCTACAATGAGCAGTTCTTC. It specifies CATSDEEGGSYNEQFF.

This clonotype was found once. The chain joins TRBV29-1 to TRBJ2-7, with 11 bases aligning to TRBD1. The CDR3 extends over 13 amino acids. J was trimmed by 9 bases and V by 3 bases; bases with no gene match: 7. Germline V CDR1 and CDR2: SQVTM, ANQGSEA. CDR3 bases: TGCAGCGTTGAGGACAGGGGGCTGGTGGGGCAGTACTTC. Encoded protein: CSVEDRGLVGQYF.

The gene calls are TRBV4-3 and TRBJ2-5, with a possible D match to TRBD1 (6 bases). CDR3 length: 15 residues. CDR1 and CDR2 from the germline V gene are LGHNA and YSLEER. Deletions cut 0 bases from V and 2 bases from J, with 10 bases between. For the CDR3, the DNA is TGCGCCAGCAGCCAAGATATCGGACAGCAAGAGACCCAGTACTTC. This sequence encodes CASSQDIGQQETQYF.

The chain joins TRBV2 to TRBJ2-7; perhaps TRBD1 as D (5 bases). The ends were cut back, 8 bases at V and 3 bases at J, with 14 bases in the middle. This CDR3 spans 13 amino acids. Germline V gives CDR1 SNHLY, CDR2 FYNNEI. This chain's CDR3 is CASAQGRFYEQYF. CDR3 DNA: TGTGCCAGCGCCCAGGGCAGATTCTACGAGCAGTACTTC.

This clonotype was seen a handful of times. V and J are TRBV7-3 and TRBJ1-6, with 7 bases matching TRBD1. Unmatched junction bases numbered 4, after V lost 2 bases and J lost 9 bases. Germline V gives CDR1 SGHTA, CDR2 FQGTGA. CDR3 size: 14 residues. The CDR3 sequence: CASSLGDRSSPLHF. CDR3 DNA sequence: TGTGCCAGCAGCTTAGGGGACAGAAGTTCACCCCTCCACTTT.

This clonotype was observed many times. The rearrangement joins TRBV9 to TRBJ2-2; D is ambiguous. V lost 0 bases and J lost 6, with 0 bases in between. This CDR3 comprises 11 residues. The germline gives CDR1 SGDLS, CDR2 YYNGEE. The CDR3 bases are TGTGCCAGCAGCGTAGCCGGGGAGCTGTTTTTT. Protein sequence: CASSVAGELFF.

This chain links TRBV7-6 with TRBJ2-3; D perhaps matches TRBD2 (6 bases). The V gene's germline CDR1 is SGHVS and CDR2 FNYEAQ. V dropped 2 bases and J dropped 5 bases, with 17 bases sitting between them. The CDR3 runs 16 residues. CDR3 DNA sequence: TGTGCCAGCAGCTTATTGGCGGGAATAGCACAAGATACGCAGTATTTT. Translating it yields CASSLLAGIAQDTQYF.

The rearrangement links TRBV6-2 or TRBV6-3 to TRBJ2-2; 10 bases are shared with TRBD2. The V gene's germline CDR1 is MNHEY and CDR2 SVGEGT. The V segment lost 7 bases and the J segment 2 bases; nucleotides outside the gene matches: 1. This CDR3 is built from 14 residues. As DNA, the CDR3 is TGTGCCAGCAAACTAGCGGGAAACACCGGGGAGCTGTTTTTT. Amino acids: CASKLAGNTGELFF.

The rearrangement uses TRBV29-1 and TRBJ2-5; 9 bases match TRBD1. Trimming at V came to 0 bases and at J to 4 bases, leaving 3 bases not matched to a gene. CDR1 is SQVTM, CDR2 ANQGSEA, per germline. This CDR3 has 14 residues. The CDR3 protein is CSVEEGGQGETQYF. DNA for the CDR3: TGCAGCGTTGAAGAGGGGGGACAGGGAGAGACCCAGTACTTC.

This clonotype occurred a few times. The chain recombines TRBV19 with TRBJ2-2; tentative D call: TRBD1 (5 bases). Germline values: CDR1 LNHDA, CDR2 SQIVND (reference sequence). V shed 2 bases and J shed 6 bases, with 7 bases lying between them. The CDR3 extends over 13 amino acids. CDR3 bases: TGTGCCAGTAGTATACAGGGATCCGGGGAGCTGTTTTTT. Translated, it gives CASSIQGSGELFF.

The V call is TRBV6-2 or TRBV6-3, the J call TRBJ2-7, with a weak D call TRBD2 (5 bases). The germline gives CDR1 MNHEY, CDR2 SVGEGT. This CDR3 has 14 amino acids. Deletions cut 2 bases from V and 0 bases from J, with 8 bases between. CDR3 nucleotides: TGTGCCAGCAGTTACCACCGGGACTCCTACGAGCAGTACTTC. This encodes CASSYHRDSYEQYF.

This clonotype was detected only a few times. This chain joins TRBV4-3 and TRBJ1-6; D is unresolved. The V gene lost 1 base and the J gene lost 9 bases, with 10 bases spanning the gap. The CDR3 runs 14 residues. The germline V gene encodes CDR1 LGHNA and CDR2 YSLEER. The CDR3 nucleotides are TGCGCCAGCAGCCAAGGGCAAGAGGCTTCACCCCTCCACTTT. Translation: CASSQGQEASPLHF.

V usage is TRBV5-1 and J usage is TRBJ2-7, with D hard to call. V was cut by 0 bases and J by 3 bases, with 13 bases left in between. Germline CDR1 is SGHRS and CDR2 is YFSETQ. The CDR3 is 15 amino acids. CDR3 nucleotides: TGCGCCAGCAGCTTGGGGGCCCGGATACTCTACGAGCAGTACTTC. Encoded protein: CASSLGARILYEQYF.

Only a few counts were recorded for this clonotype. V and J are TRBV9 and TRBJ2-5; D remains ambiguous. There are 14 residues in the CDR3. The germline CDR1 and CDR2 sequences are SGDLS and YYNGEE. V was shortened by 2 bases and J by 5 bases, with 13 bases between the two germline ends. The CDR3 sequence is CASSVGSLTETQYF. As DNA, the CDR3 is TGTGCCAGCAGCGTGGGCAGCTTAACGGAGACCCAGTACTTC.

This clonotype was counted a few times. The chain has TRBV7-9 and TRBJ1-4; D gene ambiguous. The CDR3 is made up of 13 amino acids. The germline gives CDR1 SEHNR, CDR2 FQNEAQ (reference sequence). V was shortened by 3 bases and J by 8 bases, with 10 bases between the two germline ends. The CDR3 spells CASSFSLWEKLFF. In DNA form, the CDR3 reads TGTGCCAGCAGCTTTTCCTTGTGGGAAAAACTGTTTTTT.

The rearrangement uses TRBV11-2 and TRBJ1-4; tentative D call: TRBD1 (5 bases). The germline V gene encodes CDR1 SGHAT and CDR2 FQNNGV. Trimming stripped 4 bases from V and 2 bases from J, with 17 bases between. This CDR3 has 17 residues. The CDR3 DNA reads TGTGCCAGCAGCTGGGCCGCAGGGCCAGGCACTAATGAAAAACTGTTTTTT. It yields the protein CASSWAAGPGTNEKLFF.

The chain carries TRBV7-8 and TRBJ1-6; D not certain. V lost 0 bases to trimming and J lost 10 bases, with 16 bases between them. CDR3 length equals 16 residues. The germline V gene has CDR1 SGHVS and CDR2 FQNEAQ. Written as DNA, the CDR3 is TGTGCCAGCAGCTTAGCAGCCGGCAATTGGGGATCACCCCTCCACTTT. Residues: CASSLAAGNWGSPLHF.